Listed below are T cell receptor beta chains from one sample, sequenced in a study of CD8+CD57+ T cells in acquired aplastic anemia. MiXCR was run by TCRdb on the reads, yielding one entry per CDR3 protein. The sample includes nearly 60,000 distinct CDR3 sequences, roughly 60% of them seen just once. Sample: sorted CD4+, CD8+, or CD8+CD57+ T cells (not recorded which) from PBMCs. The receptors stem from a human donor with aplastic anemia. Both conserved end residues are trimmed from each CDR3.

V gene,J gene,CDR3 protein
TRBV5-1,TRBJ2-2,ASSSGTGGPGELF
TRBV15,TRBJ1-2,ATSLGGANYGYT
TRBV4-3,TRBJ2-5,ASSQDRGWDRQETQY
TRBV10-1,TRBJ1-4,ASQTGDNEKLF
TRBV7-8,TRBJ2-7,ASTGPTVSYEQY
TRBV28,TRBJ2-3,ASSLGPRGTQY
TRBV2,TRBJ1-2,ASSETTSKGYT
TRBV28,TRBJ2-7,ASSLSGGPYEQY
TRBV27,TRBJ1-1,ATQQDSNTEAF
TRBV9,TRBJ1-2,ASSARTGSNYGYT
TRBV19,TRBJ2-7,ASSPRDTIYEQY
TRBV6-2/TRBV6-3,TRBJ1-6,ASSLGDREASPLH
TRBV29-1,TRBJ1-1,SARTRLTPTEG
TRBV7-9,TRBJ1-2,ASSFWGADGYT
TRBV2,TRBJ1-4,ASSALRRQLF
TRBV9,TRBJ1-2,ASSVGTGGAGDYGYT
TRBV20-1,TRBJ1-6,SARGQGLSNSPLH
TRBV7-9,TRBJ1-1,ASSPGGAEGTEAF
TRBV4-1,TRBJ2-7,ASSQDGGAGASY
TRBV2,TRBJ1-6,ATGGDDSPLH
TRBV7-9,TRBJ1-6,ASSLANNSPLH
TRBV7-2,TRBJ2-3,ASSLAGGLGGLDTQY